Listed below are T cell receptor beta chains from one sample, sequenced in a study of cytomegalovirus exposure and HLA in healthy donors. Here immunoSEQ multiplex PCR was the method, and the copy in TCRdb shows in-frame clones only, minus some. The repertoire holds tens of thousands of clones, about 70% seen once, with 9.5% to 13% in the top ten. Sequencing was carried out using PBMCs. Source of these receptors: a woman between 25 and 40 years old in good health and CMV-seronegative. Both conserved end residues are part of each CDR3. A D gene is named only where the DNA matches it firmly.

J: TRBJ2-5
V: TRBV28
D: .
CDR3: CASNVQGRGETQYF

J: TRBJ1-6
V: TRBV15
D: TRBD1
CDR3: CATSREGGPNSPLHF

J: TRBJ1-1
V: TRBV6-6
D: TRBD1
CDR3: CASISRDRDPLGAFF

J: TRBJ2-7
V: TRBV1
D: .
CDR3: CTSSQDVDREKYF

J: TRBJ1-2
V: TRBV19
D: TRBD1
CDR3: CASSMETGPYGYTF

J: TRBJ2-3
V: TRBV7-6
D: .
CDR3: CASSLGTLGDTQYF

J: TRBJ1-1
V: TRBV7-3
D: TRBD1
CDR3: CASSRTGGRNTEAFF

J: TRBJ2-3
V: TRBV4-1
D: TRBD2
CDR3: CASSQTLTSGGSDTQYF

J: TRBJ1-3
V: TRBV7-9
D: TRBD1
CDR3: CASSLALTGPGNTIYF

J: TRBJ2-7
V: TRBV5-3
D: .
CDR3: CARSLDRVYEQYF

J: TRBJ1-1
V: TRBV7-9
D: TRBD1
CDR3: CAIGRGMNTEAFF

J: TRBJ2-7
V: TRBV28
D: TRBD1
CDR3: CASRYLTGGHEQYF

J: TRBJ2-7
V: TRBV2
D: .
CDR3: CASSAQAWGVNEQYF

J: TRBJ2-7
V: TRBV28
D: TRBD1
CDR3: CASSPKGQGSHEQYF

J: TRBJ1-5
V: TRBV19
D: .
CDR3: CASSGREGLPQHF

J: TRBJ2-7
V: TRBV29-1
D: TRBD2
CDR3: CSASGGLAGPGEQYF

J: TRBJ2-3
V: TRBV7-9
D: TRBD1
CDR3: CASSLGQGAFSPRTDTQYF

J: TRBJ2-1
V: TRBV5-4
D: TRBD2
CDR3: CASSSGLAAYNEQFF

J: TRBJ1-1
V: TRBV6-6
D: .
CDR3: CASSYRLDRNTEAFF

J: TRBJ1-4
V: TRBV2
D: .
CDR3: CASRPGGTTNEKLFF

J: TRBJ1-5
V: TRBV4-1
D: .
CDR3: CASRNTQGPSNQPQHF

J: TRBJ2-7
V: TRBV7-9
D: TRBD1
CDR3: CASSRGTGRSSYEQYF

J: TRBJ1-2
V: TRBV4-2
D: .
CDR3: CASSQSLRGLDQLGGYTF

J: TRBJ2-1
V: TRBV5-4
D: TRBD2
CDR3: CASSLPPSGGPNEQFF

J: TRBJ2-7
V: TRBV5-1
D: TRBD1
CDR3: CASSHGTGSSYEQYF

J: TRBJ1-2
V: TRBV4-1
D: .
CDR3: CASSQERFWQNYGYTF

J: TRBJ2-3
V: TRBV19
D: .
CDR3: CATRPSVGTDTQYF

J: TRBJ1-4
V: TRBV7-9
D: .
CDR3: CASSPRSGEDEKLFF

J: TRBJ2-7
V: TRBV7-9
D: .
CDR3: CASSARGRYEQYF

J: TRBJ2-4
V: TRBV7-9
D: .
CDR3: CASSFVGLAKNIQYF

J: TRBJ2-7
V: TRBV25-1
D: .
CDR3: CASSEFEGGVRGYEQYF

J: TRBJ2-7
V: TRBV14
D: .
CDR3: CASSFTPYEQYF

J: TRBJ1-4
V: TRBV2
D: .
CDR3: CASSGGPPNEKLFF

J: TRBJ1-5
V: TRBV4-2
D: TRBD1
CDR3: CASSQRDRGFPQPQHF

J: TRBJ1-1
V: TRBV2
D: .
CDR3: CASSETGYTEAFF